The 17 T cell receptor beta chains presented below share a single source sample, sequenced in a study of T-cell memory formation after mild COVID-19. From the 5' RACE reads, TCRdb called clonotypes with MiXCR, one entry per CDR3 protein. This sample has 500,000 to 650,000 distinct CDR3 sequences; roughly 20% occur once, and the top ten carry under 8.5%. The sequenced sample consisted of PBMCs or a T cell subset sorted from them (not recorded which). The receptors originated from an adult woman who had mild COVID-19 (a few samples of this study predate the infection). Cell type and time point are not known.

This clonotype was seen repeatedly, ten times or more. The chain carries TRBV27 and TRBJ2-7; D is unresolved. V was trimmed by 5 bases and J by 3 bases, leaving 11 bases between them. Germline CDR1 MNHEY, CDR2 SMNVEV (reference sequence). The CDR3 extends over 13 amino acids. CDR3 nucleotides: TGTGCCAGCAGTCCCCTCAGCAGCTACGAGCAGTACTTC. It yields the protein CASSPLSSYEQYF.

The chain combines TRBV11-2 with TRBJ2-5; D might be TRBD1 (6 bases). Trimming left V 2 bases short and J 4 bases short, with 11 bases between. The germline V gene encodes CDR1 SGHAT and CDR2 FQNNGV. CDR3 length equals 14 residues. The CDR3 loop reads CASSLILGGETQYF. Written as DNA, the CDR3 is TGTGCCAGCAGCTTAATATTAGGGGGAGAGACCCAGTACTTC.

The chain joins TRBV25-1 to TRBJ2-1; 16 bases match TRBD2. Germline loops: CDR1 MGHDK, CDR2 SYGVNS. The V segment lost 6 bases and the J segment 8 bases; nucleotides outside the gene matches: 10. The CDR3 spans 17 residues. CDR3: CASRKNSGTSGRDEQFF. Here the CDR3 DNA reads TGTGCCAGCAGAAAAAACTCCGGGACTAGCGGGAGGGATGAGCAGTTCTTC.

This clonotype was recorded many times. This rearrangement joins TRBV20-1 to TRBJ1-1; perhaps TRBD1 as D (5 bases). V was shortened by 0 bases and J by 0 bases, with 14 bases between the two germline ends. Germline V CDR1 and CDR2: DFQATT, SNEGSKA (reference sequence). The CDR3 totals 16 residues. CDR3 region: CSARDFWDPLNTEAFF. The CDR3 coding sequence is TGCAGTGCTAGAGATTTTTGGGACCCATTGAACACTGAAGCTTTCTTT.

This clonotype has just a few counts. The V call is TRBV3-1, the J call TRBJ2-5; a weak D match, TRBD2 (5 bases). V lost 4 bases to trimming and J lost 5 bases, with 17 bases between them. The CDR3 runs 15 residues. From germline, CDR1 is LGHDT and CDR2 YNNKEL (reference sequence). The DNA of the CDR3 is TGTGCCAGCAGCCCCCTTGGAGGTGGTGGCGAGACCCAGTACTTC. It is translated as CASSPLGGGGETQYF.

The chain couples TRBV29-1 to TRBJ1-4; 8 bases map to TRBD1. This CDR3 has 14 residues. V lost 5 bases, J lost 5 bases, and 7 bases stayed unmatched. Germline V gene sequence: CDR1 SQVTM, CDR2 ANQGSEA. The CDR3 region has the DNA TGCAGCGTTACACGGACAGGGAAGAATGAAAAACTGTTTTTT. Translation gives CSVTRTGKNEKLFF.

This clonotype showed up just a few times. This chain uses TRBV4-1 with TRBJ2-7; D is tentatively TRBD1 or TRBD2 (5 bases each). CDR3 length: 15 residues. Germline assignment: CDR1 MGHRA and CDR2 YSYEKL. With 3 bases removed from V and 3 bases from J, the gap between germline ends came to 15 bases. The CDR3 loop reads CASSQEPGRDYEQYF. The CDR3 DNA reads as TGCGCCAGCAGCCAGGAACCGGGACGGGACTACGAGCAGTACTTC.

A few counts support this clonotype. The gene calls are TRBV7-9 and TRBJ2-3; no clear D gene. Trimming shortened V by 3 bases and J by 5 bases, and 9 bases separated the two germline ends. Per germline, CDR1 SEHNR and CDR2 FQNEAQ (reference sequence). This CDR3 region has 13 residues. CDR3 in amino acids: CASSLTLIDTQYF. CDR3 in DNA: TGTGCCAGCAGCTTGACTCTCATAGATACGCAGTATTTT.

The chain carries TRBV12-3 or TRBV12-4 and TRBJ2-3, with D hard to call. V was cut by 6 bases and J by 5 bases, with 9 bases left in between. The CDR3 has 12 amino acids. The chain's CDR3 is CASSPNQDTQYF. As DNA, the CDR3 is TGTGCCAGCAGCCCTAATCAAGATACGCAGTATTTT.

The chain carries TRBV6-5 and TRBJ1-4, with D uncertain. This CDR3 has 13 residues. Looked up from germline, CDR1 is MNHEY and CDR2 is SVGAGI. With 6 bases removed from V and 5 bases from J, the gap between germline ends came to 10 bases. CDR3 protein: CASSTTGNEKLFF. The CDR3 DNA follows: TGTGCCAGCAGCACGACGGGAAATGAAAAACTGTTTTTT.

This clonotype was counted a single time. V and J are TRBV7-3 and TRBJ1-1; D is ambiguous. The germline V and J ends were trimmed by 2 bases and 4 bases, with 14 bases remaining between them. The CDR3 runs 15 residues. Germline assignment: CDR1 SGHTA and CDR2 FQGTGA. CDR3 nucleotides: TGTGCCAGCAGCTTAGGCTTGGGCCCCGGCACTGAAGCTTTCTTT. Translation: CASSLGLGPGTEAFF.

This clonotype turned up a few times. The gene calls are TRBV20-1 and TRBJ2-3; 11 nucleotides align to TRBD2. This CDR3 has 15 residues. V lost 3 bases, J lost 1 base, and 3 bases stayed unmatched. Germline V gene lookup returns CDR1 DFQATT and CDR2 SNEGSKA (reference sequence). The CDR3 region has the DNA TGCAGTGCTAGGTTTAGCGGGAGGGGCACAGATACGCAGTATTTT. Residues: CSARFSGRGTDTQYF.

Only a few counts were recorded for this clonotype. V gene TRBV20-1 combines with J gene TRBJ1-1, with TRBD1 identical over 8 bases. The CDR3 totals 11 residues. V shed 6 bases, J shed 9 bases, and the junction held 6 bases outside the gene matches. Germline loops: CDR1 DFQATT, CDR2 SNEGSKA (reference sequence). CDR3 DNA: TGCAGTGCCGCCAGGGACAGGAAAGCTTTCTTT. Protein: CSAARDRKAFF.

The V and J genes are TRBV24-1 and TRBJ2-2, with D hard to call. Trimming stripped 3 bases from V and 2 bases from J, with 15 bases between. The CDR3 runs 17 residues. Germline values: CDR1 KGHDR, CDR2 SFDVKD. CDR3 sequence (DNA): TGTGCCACCAGTGATGACGGATCGGTTTTTAACACCGGGGAGCTGTTTTTT. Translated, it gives CATSDDGSVFNTGELFF.

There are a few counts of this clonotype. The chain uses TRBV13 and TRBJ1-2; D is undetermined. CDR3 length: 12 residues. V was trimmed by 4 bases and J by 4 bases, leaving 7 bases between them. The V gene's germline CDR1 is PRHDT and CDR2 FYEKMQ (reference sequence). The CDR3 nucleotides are TGTGCCAGCAGCTGGTCAGTCTATGGCTACACCTTC. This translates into CASSWSVYGYTF.

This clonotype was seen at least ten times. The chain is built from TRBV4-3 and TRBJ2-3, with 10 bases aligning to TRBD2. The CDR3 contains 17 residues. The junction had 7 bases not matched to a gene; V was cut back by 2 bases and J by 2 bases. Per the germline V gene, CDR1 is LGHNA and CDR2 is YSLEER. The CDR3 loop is CASSQILAGSLTDTQYF. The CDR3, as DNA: TGCGCCAGCAGCCAAATACTAGCGGGATCCCTCACAGATACGCAGTATTTT.

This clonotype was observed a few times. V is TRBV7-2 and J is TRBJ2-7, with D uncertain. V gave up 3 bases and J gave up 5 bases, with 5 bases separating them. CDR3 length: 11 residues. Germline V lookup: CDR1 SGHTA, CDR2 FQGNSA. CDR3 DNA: TGTGCCAGCAGCTTCGACAACGAGCAGTACTTC. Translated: CASSFDNEQYF.